A selection of T cell receptor beta chains follows, all from one sample in a study of cytomegalovirus exposure and HLA in healthy donors. Repertoires were generated with immunoSEQ multiplex PCR, while TCRdb's copy carries only in-frame clones and drops some. Of more than 100,000 clones in the sample, 88% were seen once. The sequencing sample was made of PBMCs. These receptor sequences come from a woman aged 18-29 years in good health and CMV-seropositive. Both conserved end residues are part of each CDR3. A D gene is named only where the DNA matches it firmly. Size is omitted from some rows. Given values are once, few, many or a class for expanded clones.

size: -; J: TRBJ2-7; D: TRBD2; V: TRBV7-9; CDR3: CASSRTSAYEQYF; DNA: TGTGCCAGCAGCCGTACTAGCGCCTACGAGCAGTACTTC
size: -; J: TRBJ2-7; D: -; V: TRBV4-1; CDR3: CASSRTGTPYEQYF; DNA: TGCGCCAGCAGCCGTACCGGGACACCTTACGAGCAGTACTTC
size: -; J: TRBJ1-2; D: TRBD1; V: TRBV4-1; CDR3: CASSPEAGTGGTF; DNA: TGCGCCAGCAGCCCGGAAGCCGGGACAGGGGGCACCTTC
size: once; J: TRBJ2-6; D: TRBD1; V: TRBV6-1; CDR3: CASSESGGSGANVLTF; DNA: TGTGCCAGCAGTGAATCAGGGGGCTCTGGGGCCAACGTCCTGACTTTC
size: -; J: TRBJ1-1; D: -; V: TRBV5-1; CDR3: CASRRPQGEAFF; DNA: TGCGCCAGCAGGCGCCCCCAGGGCGAAGCTTTCTTT
size: -; J: TRBJ2-2; D: TRBD2; V: TRBV28; CDR3: CASSLWTSGRFLGGELFF; DNA: TGTGCCAGCAGTCTTTGGACTAGCGGGAGGTTCCTAGGGGGGGAGCTGTTTTTT
size: few; J: TRBJ2-7; D: TRBD1; V: TRBV12-5; CDR3: CASGLATGGPTGEQYF; DNA: TGTGCTAGTGGTTTGGCCACAGGGGGCCCGACGGGGGAGCAGTACTTC
size: -; J: TRBJ2-2; D: -; V: TRBV19; CDR3: CASSNRRGAVSAGELFF; DNA: TGTGCCAGTAGTAACCGCCGGGGGGCGGTATCTGCCGGGGAGCTGTTTTTT
size: -; J: TRBJ2-1; D: TRBD1; V: TRBV19; CDR3: CASSILGTGGYNEQFF; DNA: TGTGCCAGTAGTATTTTGGGGACAGGGGGCTACAATGAGCAGTTCTTC
size: once; J: TRBJ1-1; D: -; V: TRBV19; CDR3: CASREKGYLNTEAFF; DNA: TGTGCCAGTAGAGAAAAGGGGTACTTGAACACTGAAGCTTTCTTT
size: many; J: TRBJ2-7; D: TRBD1; V: TRBV11-3; CDR3: CASSSTAGQGLREQYF; DNA: TGTGCCAGCAGCTCGACCGCAGGACAGGGACTCAGGGAGCAGTACTTC
size: -; J: TRBJ2-2; D: TRBD2; V: TRBV29-1; CDR3: CSVNPSGGGELFF; DNA: TGCAGCGTGAACCCTAGCGGGGGCGGGGAGCTGTTTTTT
size: -; J: TRBJ1-2; D: -; V: TRBV7-2; CDR3: CASSPDGGRGYTF; DNA: TGTGCCAGCAGCCCAGACGGGGGGAGGGGCTACACCTTC
size: -; J: TRBJ1-4; D: TRBD1; V: TRBV11-3; CDR3: CASSPRGTNEKLFF; DNA: TGTGCCAGCAGTCCCAGGGGGACTAATGAAAAACTGTTTTTT
size: once; J: TRBJ1-4; D: TRBD1; V: TRBV27; CDR3: CASSSFGTGGEKLFF; DNA: TGTGCCAGCAGTTCATTCGGGACAGGGGGTGAAAAACTGTTTTTT
size: -; J: TRBJ1-1; D: -; V: TRBV14; CDR3: CASSLWGEGNTEAFF; DNA: TGTGCCAGCAGCCTTTGGGGGGAAGGAAACACTGAAGCTTTCTTT
size: -; J: TRBJ2-7; D: TRBD2; V: TRBV4-3; CDR3: CASSQDSSGSFTEQYF; DNA: TGCGCCAGCAGCCAAGATTCCAGCGGGAGTTTCACCGAGCAGTACTTC
size: -; J: TRBJ2-3; D: TRBD2; V: TRBV30; CDR3: CAWSPGLAVSTDTQYF; DNA: TGTGCCTGGAGTCCGGGACTAGCGGTTAGCACAGATACGCAGTATTTT
size: -; J: TRBJ2-7; D: TRBD2; V: TRBV4-3; CDR3: CASSQESGRFEGSYEQYF; DNA: TGCGCCAGCAGCCAAGAGAGCGGGAGGTTCGAGGGCTCCTACGAGCAGTACTTC
size: -; J: TRBJ2-7; D: -; V: TRBV11-2; CDR3: CASSLDQGPSSYEQYF; DNA: TGTGCCAGCAGCTTAGATCAGGGGCCGAGCTCCTACGAGCAGTACTTC
size: -; J: TRBJ2-1; D: -; V: TRBV7-2; CDR3: CASSLIADYNEQFF; DNA: TGTGCCAGCAGCTTAATAGCAGACTACAATGAGCAGTTCTTC
size: -; J: TRBJ2-7; D: -; V: TRBV2; CDR3: CASSKTGLGYEQYF; DNA: TGTGCCAGCAGTAAGACGGGACTTGGCTACGAGCAGTACTTC
size: -; J: TRBJ2-1; D: TRBD2; V: TRBV9; CDR3: CASSVAAGGGDEQFF; DNA: TGTGCCAGCAGCGTAGCTGCGGGAGGGGGGGATGAGCAGTTCTTC
size: -; J: TRBJ2-7; D: TRBD1; V: TRBV7-3; CDR3: CASSVGTGGVQYF; DNA: TGTGCCAGCAGCGTCGGGACAGGTGGGGTGCAGTACTTC
size: -; J: TRBJ1-1; D: TRBD1; V: TRBV6-5; CDR3: CASRPRRDSYTEAFF; DNA: TGTGCCAGCAGACCCCGCCGGGACAGTTACACTGAAGCTTTCTTT
size: few; J: TRBJ1-2; D: -; V: TRBV2; CDR3: CASSEQNYGYTF; DNA: TGTGCCAGCAGTGAACAGAACTATGGCTACACCTTC
size: -; J: TRBJ1-1; D: -; V: TRBV5-1; CDR3: CASSLEGRPGTEAFF; DNA: TGCGCCAGCAGCTTGGAAGGGAGGCCTGGGACTGAAGCTTTCTTT
size: -; J: TRBJ1-4; D: -; V: TRBV18; CDR3: CASSPSHPEEKLFF; DNA: TGTGCCAGCTCACCCTCACACCCGGAGGAAAAACTGTTTTTT
size: -; J: TRBJ2-1; D: TRBD2; V: TRBV9; CDR3: CASSPGGSGGNEQFF; DNA: TGTGCCAGCAGCCCAGGGGGTAGCGGGGGCAATGAGCAGTTCTTC
size: -; J: TRBJ1-4; D: TRBD1; V: TRBV25-1; CDR3: CASSEYGQGPATNEKLFF; DNA: TGTGCCAGCAGTGAATATGGACAGGGGCCTGCAACTAATGAAAAACTGTTTTTT
size: -; J: TRBJ2-3; D: TRBD2; V: TRBV28; CDR3: CASSIQRLAGEADTQYF; DNA: TGTGCCAGCAGTATACAACGACTAGCGGGAGAGGCAGATACGCAGTATTTT
size: -; J: TRBJ1-1; D: TRBD1; V: TRBV2; CDR3: CASSPGQGDTEAFF; DNA: TGTGCCAGCAGCCCGGGACAGGGGGACACTGAAGCTTTCTTT
size: -; J: TRBJ1-2; D: -; V: TRBV5-1; CDR3: CASSGDYYGYTF; DNA: TGCGCCAGCAGCGGGGACTACTATGGCTACACCTTC
size: -; J: TRBJ1-2; D: TRBD1; V: TRBV5-6; CDR3: CASSRAGTEDYGYTF; DNA: TGTGCCAGCAGTCGTGCCGGGACAGAGGACTATGGCTACACCTTC
size: -; J: TRBJ1-4; D: TRBD1; V: TRBV5-6; CDR3: CASSFRGASEKLFF; DNA: TGTGCCAGCAGCTTCAGGGGGGCGTCTGAAAAACTGTTTTTT
size: -; J: TRBJ1-2; D: -; V: TRBV7-9; CDR3: CASSLAGLPYGYTF; DNA: TGTGCCAGCAGCTTGGCAGGGCTCCCCTATGGCTACACCTTC
size: -; J: TRBJ2-1; D: TRBD2; V: TRBV2; CDR3: CASYYGTSGSYEQFF; DNA: TGTGCCAGCTACTATGGGACTAGCGGGAGCTATGAGCAGTTCTTC
size: -; J: TRBJ1-2; D: TRBD1; V: TRBV7-2; CDR3: CASSSYRDRSIAGYTF; DNA: TGTGCCAGCAGCTCATACCGGGACAGGTCAATCGCTGGCTACACCTTC
size: once; J: TRBJ2-1; D: TRBD2; V: TRBV30; CDR3: CAWSGQRRGTSGISYNEQFF; DNA: TGTGCCTGGAGTGGTCAGCGACGGGGAACTAGCGGGATCTCCTACAATGAGCAGTTCTTC
size: -; J: TRBJ2-1; D: TRBD2; V: TRBV7-9; CDR3: CASSPRGGSYNEQFF; DNA: TGTGCCAGCAGCCCACGGGGGGGGTCCTACAATGAGCAGTTCTTC
size: -; J: TRBJ1-4; D: TRBD1; V: TRBV6-5; CDR3: CASSTLLGGMEKLFF; DNA: TGTGCCAGCAGTACCCTATTAGGGGGCATGGAAAAACTGTTTTTT
size: -; J: TRBJ1-1; D: TRBD1; V: TRBV18; CDR3: CASSGQGAENTEAFF; DNA: TGTGCCAGCTCCGGACAGGGGGCTGAGAACACTGAAGCTTTCTTT
size: -; J: TRBJ2-3; D: -; V: TRBV5-1; CDR3: CASSLVAGSSTDTQYF; DNA: TGCGCCAGCAGCTTGGTGGCGGGTTCCAGCACAGATACGCAGTATTTT